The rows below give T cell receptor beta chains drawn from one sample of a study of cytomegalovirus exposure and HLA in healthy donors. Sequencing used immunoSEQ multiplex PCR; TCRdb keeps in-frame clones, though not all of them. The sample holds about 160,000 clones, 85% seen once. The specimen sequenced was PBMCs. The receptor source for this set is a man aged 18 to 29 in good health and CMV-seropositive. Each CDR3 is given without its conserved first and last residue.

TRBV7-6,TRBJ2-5,ASSFDRGSETQY
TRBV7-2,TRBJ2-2,ASSLLLYTGELF
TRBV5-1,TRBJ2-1,ASSLLAGSYNEQF
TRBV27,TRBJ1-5,ASSAQGQGHQPQH
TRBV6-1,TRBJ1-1,ASSAVNTEAF
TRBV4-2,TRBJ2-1,ASSQGGPLARYGRNEQF
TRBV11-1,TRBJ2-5,ASSLARSLGGAKETQY
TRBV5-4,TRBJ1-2,ASSPSGGSYGYT
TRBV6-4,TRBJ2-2,ATRPSANTGELF
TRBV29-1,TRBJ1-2,SALKGVNYGYT
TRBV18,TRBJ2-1,ASSLGGGGAPRYNEQF
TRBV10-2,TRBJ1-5,ASKPGTVNQPQH
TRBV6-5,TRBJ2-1,ASSSSSFEQF
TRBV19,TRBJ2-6,ASSKATGAGANGLT
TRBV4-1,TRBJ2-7,ASRQPGGEQY
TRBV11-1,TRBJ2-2,ASSLARGGWTGELF
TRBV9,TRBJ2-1,ASNPGQGSYNEQF
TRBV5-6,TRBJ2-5,ASSLVGQGRWETQY
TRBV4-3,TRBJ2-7,ASSQERGGLAAAHQY
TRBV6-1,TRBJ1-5,ASSELQPQH
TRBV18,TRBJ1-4,ASSSGGGPNEKLF
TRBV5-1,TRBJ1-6,ASSGQGLSNSPLH
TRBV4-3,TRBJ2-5,ASSQDSGGGWETQY
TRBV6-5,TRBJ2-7,ASRRGQGGYEQY
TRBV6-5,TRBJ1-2,ASGVAGANYGYT
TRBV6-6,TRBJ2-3,ASSSTITQY
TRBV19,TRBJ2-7,ASTGGTGRNEQY
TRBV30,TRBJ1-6,AWSQDGRGTPLH
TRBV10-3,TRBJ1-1,AISDPGQNTEAF
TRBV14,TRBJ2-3,ASSRLAGGTDTQY